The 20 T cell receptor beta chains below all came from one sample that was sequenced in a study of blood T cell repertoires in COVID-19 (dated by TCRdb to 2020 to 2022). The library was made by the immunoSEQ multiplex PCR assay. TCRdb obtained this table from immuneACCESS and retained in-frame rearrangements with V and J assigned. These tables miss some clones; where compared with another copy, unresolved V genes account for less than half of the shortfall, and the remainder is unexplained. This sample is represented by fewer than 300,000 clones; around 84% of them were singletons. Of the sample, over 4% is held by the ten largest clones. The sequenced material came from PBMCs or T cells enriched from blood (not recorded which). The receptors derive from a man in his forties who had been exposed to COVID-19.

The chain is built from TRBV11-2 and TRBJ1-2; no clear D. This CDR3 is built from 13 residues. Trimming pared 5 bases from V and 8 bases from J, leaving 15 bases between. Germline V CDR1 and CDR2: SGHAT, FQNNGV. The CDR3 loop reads CASSPPGEVGYTF. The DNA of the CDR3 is TGTGCCAGCAGCCCACCCGGGGAGGTGGGCTACACCTTC.

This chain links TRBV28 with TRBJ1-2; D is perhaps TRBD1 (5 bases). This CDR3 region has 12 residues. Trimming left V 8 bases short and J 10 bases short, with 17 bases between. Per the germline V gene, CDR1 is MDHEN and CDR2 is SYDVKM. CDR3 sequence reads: CASGKAGLSYTF. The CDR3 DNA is TGTGCCAGCGGAAAGGCGGGGCTTTCCTACACCTTC.

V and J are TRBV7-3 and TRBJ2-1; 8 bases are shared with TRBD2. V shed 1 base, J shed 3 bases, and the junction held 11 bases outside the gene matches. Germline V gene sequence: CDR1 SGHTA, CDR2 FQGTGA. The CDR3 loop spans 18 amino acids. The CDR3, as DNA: TGTGCCAGCAGCTTAAAGCAACGGGCGGGAGGCCACTACAATGAGCAGTTCTTC. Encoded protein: CASSLKQRAGGHYNEQFF. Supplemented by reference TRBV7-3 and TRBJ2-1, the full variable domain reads GAGVSQTPSNKVTEKGKYVELRCDPISGHTALYWYRQSLGQGPEFLIYFQGTGAADDSGLPNDRFFAVRPEGSVSTLKIQRTERGDSAVYLCASSLKQRAGGHYNEQFFGPGTRLTVL.

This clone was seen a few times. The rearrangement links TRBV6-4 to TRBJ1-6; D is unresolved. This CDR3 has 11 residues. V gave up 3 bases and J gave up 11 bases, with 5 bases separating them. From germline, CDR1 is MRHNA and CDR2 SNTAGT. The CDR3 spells CASSEITPLHF. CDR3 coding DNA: TGTGCCAGCAGTGAAATCACACCCCTCCACTTT.

CDR3 bases: TGTGCCAGCGGCCCGGTTGGTCGAGGCCCGGGCTACGAGCAGTACTTC. Protein: CASGPVGRGPGYEQYF. J is TRBJ2-7 and V is TRBV7-2; D gene ambiguous. V lost 8 bases to trimming and J lost 3 bases, with 23 bases between them. The CDR3 has 16 residues. CDR1 is SGHTA, CDR2 FQGNSA, per germline.

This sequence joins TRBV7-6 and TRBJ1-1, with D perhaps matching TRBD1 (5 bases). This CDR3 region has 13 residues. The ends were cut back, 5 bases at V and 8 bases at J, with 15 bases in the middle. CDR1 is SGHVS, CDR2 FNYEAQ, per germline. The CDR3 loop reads CASSPTRGSEAFF. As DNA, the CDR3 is TGTGCCAGCAGCCCTACAAGGGGTTCCGAAGCTTTCTTT.

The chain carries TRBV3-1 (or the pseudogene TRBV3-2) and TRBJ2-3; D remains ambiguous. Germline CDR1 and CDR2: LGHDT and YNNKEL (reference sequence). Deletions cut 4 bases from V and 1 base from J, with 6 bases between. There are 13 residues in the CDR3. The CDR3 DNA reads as TGTGCCAGCAGCCCTTCGGGCACAGATACGCAGTATTTT. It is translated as CASSPSGTDTQYF.

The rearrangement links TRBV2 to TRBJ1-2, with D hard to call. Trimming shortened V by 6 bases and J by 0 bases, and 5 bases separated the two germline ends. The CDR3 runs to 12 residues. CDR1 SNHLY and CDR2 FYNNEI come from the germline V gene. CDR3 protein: CASRSSNYGYTF. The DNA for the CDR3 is TGTGCCAGCAGAAGCTCTAACTATGGCTACACCTTC. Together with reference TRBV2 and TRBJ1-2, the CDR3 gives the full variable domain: EPEVTQTPSHQVTQMGQEVILRCVPISNHLYFYWYRQILGQKVEFLVSFYNNEISEKSEIFDDQFSVERPDGSNFTLKIRSTKLEDSAMYFCASRSSNYGYTFGSGTRLTVV.

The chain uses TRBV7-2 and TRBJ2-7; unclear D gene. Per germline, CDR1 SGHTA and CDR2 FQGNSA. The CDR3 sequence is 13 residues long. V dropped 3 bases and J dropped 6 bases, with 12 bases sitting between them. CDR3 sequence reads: CASSFSPSFEQYF. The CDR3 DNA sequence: TGTGCCAGCAGCTTCTCCCCTTCTTTCGAGCAGTACTTC.

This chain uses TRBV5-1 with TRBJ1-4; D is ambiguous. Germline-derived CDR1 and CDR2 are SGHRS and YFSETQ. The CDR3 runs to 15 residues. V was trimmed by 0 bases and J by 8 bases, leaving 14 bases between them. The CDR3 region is CASSLGLPPAEKLFF. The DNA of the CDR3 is TGCGCCAGCAGCTTGGGACTCCCCCCCGCCGAAAAACTGTTTTTT.

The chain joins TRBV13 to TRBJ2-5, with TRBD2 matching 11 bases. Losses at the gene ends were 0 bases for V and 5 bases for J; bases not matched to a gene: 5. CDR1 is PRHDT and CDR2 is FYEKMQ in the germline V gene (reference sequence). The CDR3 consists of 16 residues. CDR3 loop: CASSLGASGRSETQYF. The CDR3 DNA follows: TGTGCCAGCAGCTTAGGGGCTAGCGGGAGGTCGGAGACCCAGTACTTC.

The CDR3, as DNA: TGCGCCAGCAGTGATCAGGGAAGCTACACCTTC. As protein: CASSDQGSYTF. This chain uses TRBV10-2 with TRBJ1-2, with D perhaps TRBD1 (5 bases). Germline loops: CDR1 WSHSY, CDR2 SAAADI. This CDR3 contains 11 residues. Trimming shortened V by 3 bases and J by 9 bases, and 8 bases separated the two germline ends.

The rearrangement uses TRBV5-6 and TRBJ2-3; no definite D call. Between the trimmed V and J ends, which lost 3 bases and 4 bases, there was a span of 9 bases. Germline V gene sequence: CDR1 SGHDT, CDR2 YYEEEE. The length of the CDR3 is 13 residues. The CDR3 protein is CASSSVAADTQYF. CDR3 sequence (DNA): TGTGCCAGCAGCTCCGTGGCCGCAGATACGCAGTATTTT.

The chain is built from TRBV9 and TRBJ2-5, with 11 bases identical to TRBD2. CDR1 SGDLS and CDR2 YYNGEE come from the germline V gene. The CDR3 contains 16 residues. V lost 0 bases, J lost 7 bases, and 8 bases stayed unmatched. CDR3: CASSVGPSGRMGTQYF. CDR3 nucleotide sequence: TGTGCCAGCAGCGTAGGACCTAGCGGGAGGATGGGGACCCAGTACTTC.

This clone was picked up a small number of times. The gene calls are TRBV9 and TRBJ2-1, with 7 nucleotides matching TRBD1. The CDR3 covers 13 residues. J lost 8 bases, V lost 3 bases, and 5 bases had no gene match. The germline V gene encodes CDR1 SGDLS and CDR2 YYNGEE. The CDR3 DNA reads TGTGCCAGCAGCGCAGGGACAGCCCATGAGCAGTTCTTC. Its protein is CASSAGTAHEQFF.

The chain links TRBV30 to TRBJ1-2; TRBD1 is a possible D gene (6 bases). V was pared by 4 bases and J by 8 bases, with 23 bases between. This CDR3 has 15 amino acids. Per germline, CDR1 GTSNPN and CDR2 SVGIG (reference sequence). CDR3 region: CAWIGGDLGRSGYTF. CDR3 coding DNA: TGTGCCTGGATAGGGGGGGACCTAGGACGTTCGGGCTACACCTTC.

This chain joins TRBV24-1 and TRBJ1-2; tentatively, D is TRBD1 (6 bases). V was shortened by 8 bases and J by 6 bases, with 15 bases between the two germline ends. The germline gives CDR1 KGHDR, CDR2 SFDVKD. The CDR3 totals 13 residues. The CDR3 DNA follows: TGTGCCACCACCCGTGAGGGGGTCGATGGCTACACCTTC. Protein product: CATTREGVDGYTF.

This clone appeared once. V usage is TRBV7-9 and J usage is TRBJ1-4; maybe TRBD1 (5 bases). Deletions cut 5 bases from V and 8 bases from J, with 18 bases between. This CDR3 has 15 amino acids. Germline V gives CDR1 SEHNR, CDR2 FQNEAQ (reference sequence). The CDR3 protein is CASSAKQVVEEKLFF. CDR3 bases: TGTGCCAGCAGCGCCAAACAGGTCGTTGAGGAAAAACTGTTTTTT.

The CDR3 DNA is TGTGCCAGCGGATCTAGAAGCTCCTATAATTCACCCCTCCACTTT. It translates to CASGSRSSYNSPLHF. V usage is TRBV27 and J usage is TRBJ1-6; D call uncertain. This CDR3 comprises 15 residues. Trimming pared 8 bases from V and 0 bases from J, leaving 11 bases between. CDR1 is MNHEY, CDR2 SMNVEV, per germline (reference sequence).

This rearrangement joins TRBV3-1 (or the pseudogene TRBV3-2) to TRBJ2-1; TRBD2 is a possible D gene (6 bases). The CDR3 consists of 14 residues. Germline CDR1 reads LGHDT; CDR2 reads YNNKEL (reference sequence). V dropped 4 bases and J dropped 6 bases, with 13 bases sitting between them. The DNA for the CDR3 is TGTGCCAGCAGCCGCGGGACGTCTTCCAATGAGCAGTTCTTC. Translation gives CASSRGTSSNEQFF.